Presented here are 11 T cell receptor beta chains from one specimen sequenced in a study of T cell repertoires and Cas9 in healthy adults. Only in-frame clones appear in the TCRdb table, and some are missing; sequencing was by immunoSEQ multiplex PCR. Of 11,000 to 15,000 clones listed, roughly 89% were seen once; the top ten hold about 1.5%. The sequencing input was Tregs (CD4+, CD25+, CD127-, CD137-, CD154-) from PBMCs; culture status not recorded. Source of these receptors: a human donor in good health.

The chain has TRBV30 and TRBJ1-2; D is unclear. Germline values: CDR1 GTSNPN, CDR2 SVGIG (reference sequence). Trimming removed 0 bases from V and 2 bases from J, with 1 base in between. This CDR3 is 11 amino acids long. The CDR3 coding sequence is TGTGCCTGGAGTGTAAACTATGGCTACACCTTC. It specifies CAWSVNYGYTF.

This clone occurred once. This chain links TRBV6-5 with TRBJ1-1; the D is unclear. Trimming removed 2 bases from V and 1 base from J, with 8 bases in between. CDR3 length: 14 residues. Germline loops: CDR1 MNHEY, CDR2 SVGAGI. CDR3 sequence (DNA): TGTGCCAGCAGTTACCCCGGTCCGAACACTGAAGCTTTCTTT. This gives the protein CASSYPGPNTEAFF.

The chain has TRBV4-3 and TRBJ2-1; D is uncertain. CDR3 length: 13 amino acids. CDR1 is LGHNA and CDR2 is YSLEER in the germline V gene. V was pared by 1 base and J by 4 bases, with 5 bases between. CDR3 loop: CASSQGWYNEQFF. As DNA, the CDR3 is TGCGCCAGCAGCCAAGGTTGGTACAATGAGCAGTTCTTC.

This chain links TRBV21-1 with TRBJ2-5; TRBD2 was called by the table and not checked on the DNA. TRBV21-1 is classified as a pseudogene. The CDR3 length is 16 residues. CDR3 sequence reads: CASSLFLAGGGETQYF. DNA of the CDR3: TGTGCCAGTTCACTCTTCCTAGCGGGAGGCGGGGAGACCCAGTACTTC.

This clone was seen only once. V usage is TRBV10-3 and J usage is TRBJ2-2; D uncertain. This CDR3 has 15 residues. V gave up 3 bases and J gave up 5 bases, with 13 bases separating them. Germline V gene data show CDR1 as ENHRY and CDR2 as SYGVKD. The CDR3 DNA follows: TGTGCCATCAGTGATAGGGCAGGCGCTACCGGGGAGCTGTTTTTT. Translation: CAISDRAGATGELFF.

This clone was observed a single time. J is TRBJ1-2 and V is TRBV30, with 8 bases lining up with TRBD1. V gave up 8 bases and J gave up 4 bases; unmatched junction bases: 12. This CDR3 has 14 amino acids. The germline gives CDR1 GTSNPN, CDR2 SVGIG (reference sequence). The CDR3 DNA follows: TGTGCCAGGACATCGACAGGGGTAGGCTATGGCTACACCTTC. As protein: CARTSTGVGYGYTF.

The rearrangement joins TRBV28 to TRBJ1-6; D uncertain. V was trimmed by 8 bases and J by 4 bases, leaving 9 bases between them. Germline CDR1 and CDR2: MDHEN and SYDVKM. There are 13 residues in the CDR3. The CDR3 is CASLDGYNSPLHF. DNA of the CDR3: TGTGCCAGCCTGGACGGTTATAATTCACCCCTCCACTTT.

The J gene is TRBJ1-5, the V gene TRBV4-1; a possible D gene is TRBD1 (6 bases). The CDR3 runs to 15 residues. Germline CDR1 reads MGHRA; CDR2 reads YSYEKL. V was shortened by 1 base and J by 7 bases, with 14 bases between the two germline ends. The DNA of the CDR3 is TGCGCCAGCAGCCAAGGAGGGCAGGGGAGGCAGCCCCAGCATTTT. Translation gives CASSQGGQGRQPQHF.

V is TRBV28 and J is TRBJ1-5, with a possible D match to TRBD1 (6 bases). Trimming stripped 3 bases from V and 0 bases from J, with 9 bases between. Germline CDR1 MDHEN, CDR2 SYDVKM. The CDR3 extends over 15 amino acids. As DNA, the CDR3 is TGTGCCAGCAGTTTCGGCAGGGGTAGCAATCAGCCCCAGCATTTT. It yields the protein CASSFGRGSNQPQHF.

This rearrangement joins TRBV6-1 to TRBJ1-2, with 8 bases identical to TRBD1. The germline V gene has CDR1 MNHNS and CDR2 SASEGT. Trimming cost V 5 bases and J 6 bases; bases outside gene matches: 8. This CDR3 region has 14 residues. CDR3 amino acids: CASSQQDRVNGYTF. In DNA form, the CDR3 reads TGTGCCAGCAGTCAACAGGACAGGGTGAATGGCTACACCTTC.

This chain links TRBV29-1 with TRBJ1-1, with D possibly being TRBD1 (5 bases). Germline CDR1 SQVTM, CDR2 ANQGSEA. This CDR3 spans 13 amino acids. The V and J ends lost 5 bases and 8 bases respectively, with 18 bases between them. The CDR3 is CSVPSATRQEAFF. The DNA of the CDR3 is TGCAGCGTTCCCTCCGCTACTCGACAGGAAGCTTTCTTT.